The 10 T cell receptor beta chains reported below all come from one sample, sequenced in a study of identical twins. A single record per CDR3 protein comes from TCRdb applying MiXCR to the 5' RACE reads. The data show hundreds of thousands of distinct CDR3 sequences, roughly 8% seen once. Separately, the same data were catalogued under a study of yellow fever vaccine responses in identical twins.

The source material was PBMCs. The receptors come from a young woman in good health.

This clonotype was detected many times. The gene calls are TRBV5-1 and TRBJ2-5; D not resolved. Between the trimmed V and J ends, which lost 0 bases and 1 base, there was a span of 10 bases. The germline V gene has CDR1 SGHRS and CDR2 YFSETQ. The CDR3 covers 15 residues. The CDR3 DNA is TGCGCCAGCAGCTTGGAAGGACGGGTCCAAGAGACCCAGTACTTC. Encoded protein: CASSLEGRVQETQYF.

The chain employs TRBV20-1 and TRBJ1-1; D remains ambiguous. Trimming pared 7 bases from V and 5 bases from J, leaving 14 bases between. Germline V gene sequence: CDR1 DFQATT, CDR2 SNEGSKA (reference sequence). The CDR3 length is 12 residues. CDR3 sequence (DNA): TGCAGTGTGGGAGTGGCCGATACTGAAGCTTTCTTT. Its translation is CSVGVADTEAFF.

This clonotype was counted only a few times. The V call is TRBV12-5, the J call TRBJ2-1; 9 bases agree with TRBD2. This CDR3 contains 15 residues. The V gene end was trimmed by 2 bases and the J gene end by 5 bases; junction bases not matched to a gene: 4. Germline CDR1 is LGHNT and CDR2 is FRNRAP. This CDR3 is CASGLTSSGNNEQFF. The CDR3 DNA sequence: TGTGCTAGTGGTTTGACCTCTAGCGGGAACAATGAGCAGTTCTTC.

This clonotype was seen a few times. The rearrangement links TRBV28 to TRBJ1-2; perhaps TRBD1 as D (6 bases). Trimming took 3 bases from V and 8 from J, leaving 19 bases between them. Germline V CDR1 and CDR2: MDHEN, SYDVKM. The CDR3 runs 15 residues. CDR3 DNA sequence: TGTGCCAGCAGTTTGGCAGGGGAGGAGGTGAGCGGCTACACCTTC. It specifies CASSLAGEEVSGYTF.

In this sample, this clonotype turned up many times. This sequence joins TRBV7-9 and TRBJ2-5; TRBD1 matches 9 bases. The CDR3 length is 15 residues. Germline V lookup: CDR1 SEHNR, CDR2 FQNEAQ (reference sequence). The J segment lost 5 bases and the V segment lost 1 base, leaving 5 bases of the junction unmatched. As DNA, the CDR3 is TGTGCCAGCAGCTTAGTCGGACAGGGGCCGGAGACCCAGTACTTC. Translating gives CASSLVGQGPETQYF.

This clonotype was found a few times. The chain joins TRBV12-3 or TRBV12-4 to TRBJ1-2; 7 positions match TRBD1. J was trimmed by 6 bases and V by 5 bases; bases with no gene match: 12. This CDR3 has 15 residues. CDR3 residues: CASSRQGETTHGYTF. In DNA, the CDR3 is TGTGCCAGCAGTAGACAGGGTGAGACGACTCATGGCTACACCTTC.

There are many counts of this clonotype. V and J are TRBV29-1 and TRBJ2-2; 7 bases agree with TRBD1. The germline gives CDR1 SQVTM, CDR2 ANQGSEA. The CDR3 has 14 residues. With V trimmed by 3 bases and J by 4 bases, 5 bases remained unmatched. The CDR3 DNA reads TGCAGCGTTGAGGAACAGGGGCGCACCGGGGAGCTGTTTTTT. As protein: CSVEEQGRTGELFF.

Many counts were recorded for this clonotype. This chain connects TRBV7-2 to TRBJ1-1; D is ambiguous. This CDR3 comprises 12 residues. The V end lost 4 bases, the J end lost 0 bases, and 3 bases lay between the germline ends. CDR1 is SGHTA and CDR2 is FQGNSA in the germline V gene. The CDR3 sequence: CASSYMNTEAFF. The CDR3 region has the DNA TGTGCCAGCAGCTATATGAACACTGAAGCTTTCTTT.

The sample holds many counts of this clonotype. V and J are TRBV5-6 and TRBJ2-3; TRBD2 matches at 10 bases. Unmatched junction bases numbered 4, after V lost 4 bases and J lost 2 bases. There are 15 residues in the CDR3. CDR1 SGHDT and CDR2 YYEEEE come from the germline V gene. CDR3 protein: CASSKGLATTDTQYF. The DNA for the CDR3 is TGTGCCAGCAGCAAGGGACTAGCGACCACAGATACGCAGTATTTT.

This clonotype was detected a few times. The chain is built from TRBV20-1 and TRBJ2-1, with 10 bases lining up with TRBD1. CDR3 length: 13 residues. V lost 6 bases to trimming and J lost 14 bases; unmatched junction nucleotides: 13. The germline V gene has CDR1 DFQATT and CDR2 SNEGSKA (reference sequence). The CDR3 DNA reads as TGCAGTGCCACGGGGACAGGGGAGAAAAGGGAGTTCTTC. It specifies CSATGTGEKREFF.